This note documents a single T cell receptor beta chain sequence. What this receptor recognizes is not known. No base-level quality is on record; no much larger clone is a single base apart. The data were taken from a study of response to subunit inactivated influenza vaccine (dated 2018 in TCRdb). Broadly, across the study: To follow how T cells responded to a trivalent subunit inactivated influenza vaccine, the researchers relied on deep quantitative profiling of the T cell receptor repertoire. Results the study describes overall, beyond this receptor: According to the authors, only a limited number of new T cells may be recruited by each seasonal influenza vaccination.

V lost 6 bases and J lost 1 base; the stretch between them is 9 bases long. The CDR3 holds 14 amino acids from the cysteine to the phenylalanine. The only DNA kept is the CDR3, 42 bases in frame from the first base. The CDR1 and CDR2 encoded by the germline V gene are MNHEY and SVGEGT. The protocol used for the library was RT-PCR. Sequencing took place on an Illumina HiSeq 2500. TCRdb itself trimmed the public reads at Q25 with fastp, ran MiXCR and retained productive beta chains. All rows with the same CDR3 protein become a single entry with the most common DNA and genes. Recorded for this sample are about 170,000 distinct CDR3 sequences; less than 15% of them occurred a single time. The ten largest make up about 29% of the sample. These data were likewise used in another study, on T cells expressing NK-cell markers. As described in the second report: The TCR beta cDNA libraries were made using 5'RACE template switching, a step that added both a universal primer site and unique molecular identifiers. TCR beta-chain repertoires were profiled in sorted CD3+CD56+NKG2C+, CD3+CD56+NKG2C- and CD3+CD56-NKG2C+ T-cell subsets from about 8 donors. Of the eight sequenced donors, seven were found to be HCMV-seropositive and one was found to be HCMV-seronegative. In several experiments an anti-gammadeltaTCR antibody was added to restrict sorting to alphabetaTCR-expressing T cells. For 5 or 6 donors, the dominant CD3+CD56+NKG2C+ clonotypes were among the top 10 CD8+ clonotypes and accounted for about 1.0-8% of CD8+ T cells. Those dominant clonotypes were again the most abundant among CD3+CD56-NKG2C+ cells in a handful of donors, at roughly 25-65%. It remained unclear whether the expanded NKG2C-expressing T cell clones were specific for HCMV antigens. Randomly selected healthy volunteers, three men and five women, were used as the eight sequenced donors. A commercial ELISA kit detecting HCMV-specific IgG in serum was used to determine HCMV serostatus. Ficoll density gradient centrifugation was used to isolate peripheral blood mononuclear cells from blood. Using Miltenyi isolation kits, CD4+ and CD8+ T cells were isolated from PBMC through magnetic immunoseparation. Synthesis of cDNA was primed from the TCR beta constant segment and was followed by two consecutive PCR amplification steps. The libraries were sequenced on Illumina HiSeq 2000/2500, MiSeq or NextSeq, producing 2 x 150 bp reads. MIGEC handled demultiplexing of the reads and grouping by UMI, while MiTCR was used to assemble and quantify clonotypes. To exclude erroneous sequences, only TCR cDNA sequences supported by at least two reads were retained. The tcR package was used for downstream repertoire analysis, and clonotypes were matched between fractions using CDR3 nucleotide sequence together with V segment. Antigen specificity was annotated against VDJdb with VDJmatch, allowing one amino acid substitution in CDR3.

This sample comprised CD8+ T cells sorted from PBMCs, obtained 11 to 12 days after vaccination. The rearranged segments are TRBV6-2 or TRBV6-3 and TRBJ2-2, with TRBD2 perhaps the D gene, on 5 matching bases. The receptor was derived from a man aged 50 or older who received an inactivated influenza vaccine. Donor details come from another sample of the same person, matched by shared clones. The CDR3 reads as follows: CASRDGLNTGELFF. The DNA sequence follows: TGTGCCAGCAGAGATGGACTGAACACCGGGGAGCTGTTTTTT.